These 24 T cell receptor beta chains were sequenced from one sample in a study of Graves' ophthalmopathy and Graves' hyperthyroidism (dated 2018 in TCRdb). This sample was sequenced with an Illumina HiSeq 2000. TCR beta CDR3 regions were amplified from RNA transcripts for repertoire sequencing. HTBI primers and the Qiagen OneStep RT-PCR kit were used in a first-round RT-PCR, which was followed by a second-round multiplex PCR, size selection and purification. TCRdb's own reprocessing of the public reads used fastp at Q25 and MiXCR and kept productive beta chains. Here each entry gathers all rows of one CDR3 protein and keeps the most common genes and DNA. The sample records approximately 330,000 distinct CDR3 sequences, about 17% of which are singletons. Of the sample, approximately 13% falls within the top ten clones. The sequenced material came from peripheral blood. The receptors were sampled from an adult man with Graves' ophthalmopathy.

For this clonotype: This may arise from a read error, as a much more abundant clone is one base away. The rearrangement links TRBV27 to TRBJ2-2, with D uncertain. The V end was cut by 5 bases, the J end by 6 bases, with 10 bases between. This CDR3 contains 13 residues. CDR1 is MNHEY and CDR2 is SMNVEV in the germline V gene (reference sequence). For the CDR3, the DNA is TGTGCCAGCAGTCTACCCATTTCCGGGGAGCTGTTTTTT. This codes for CASSLPISGELFF.

This clonotype was recorded at least ten times. The chain joins TRBV4-3 to TRBJ2-5, with TRBD1 identical over 9 bases. CDR3 length: 15 amino acids. Germline CDR1 reads LGHNA; CDR2 reads YSLEER. J was trimmed by 5 bases and V by 2 bases; bases with no gene match: 6. In nucleotides, the CDR3 is TGCGCCAGCAGCCAAACCACAGGGGGCAGGGAGACCCAGTACTTC. The encoded protein is CASSQTTGGRETQYF.

This clonotype was found many times. The chain recombines TRBV7-8 with TRBJ2-4; D possibly corresponds to TRBD2 (5 bases). V lost 1 base and J lost 0, with 16 bases in between. Germline-derived CDR1 and CDR2 are SGHVS and FQNEAQ. This CDR3 region has 18 residues. In DNA form, the CDR3 reads TGTGCCAGCAGCTTAGGAGGTGGCGGAGGCCTAGCCAAAAACATTCAGTACTTC. It yields the protein CASSLGGGGGLAKNIQYF. Full variable domain (rest looked up from reference TRBV7-8 and TRBJ2-4): GAGVSQSPRYKVAKRGQDVALRCDPISGHVSLFWYQQALGQGPEFLTYFQNEAQLDKSGLPSDRFFAERPEGSVSTLKIQRTQQEDSAVYLCASSLGGGGGLAKNIQYFGAGTRLSVL.

This clonotype has at least ten counts. This chain's CDR3 is CASSSSGGPTETQYF. CDR3 DNA sequence: TGTGCCAGCAGCTCCTCGGGAGGGCCAACGGAGACCCAGTACTTC. The gene calls are TRBV7-2 and TRBJ2-5, with TRBD2 matching over 8 bases. This CDR3 is built from 15 residues. CDR1 is SGHTA and CDR2 is FQGNSA in the germline V gene. V shed 4 bases and J 5 bases; nucleotides not matched to a gene: 9.

The rearrangement links TRBV7-2 to TRBJ2-5; 9 bases fit TRBD2. Trimming took 1 base from V and 1 from J; bases not matched to a gene: 4. The CDR3 consists of 16 residues. Germline lookup yields CDR1 SGHTA and CDR2 FQGNSA. CDR3 in amino acids: CASSLVASGTQETQYF. The CDR3 DNA reads as TGTGCCAGCAGCTTAGTGGCTAGCGGGACCCAAGAGACCCAGTACTTC.

Note on this clonotype: One junction end disagrees with the germline gene, perhaps due to a read error. The chain combines TRBV28 with TRBJ1-3, with D perhaps TRBD1 (5 bases). The CDR3 spans 15 residues. Germline lookup yields CDR1 MDHEN and CDR2 SYDVKM. The CDR3: CVSRETGSSGNTIYF. The CDR3 DNA follows: TGTGTCAGCAGGGAAACAGGTTCCTCTGGAAACACCATATATTTT.

The chain joins TRBV27 to TRBJ2-5; D possibly uses TRBD1 or TRBD2 (5 bases each). The ends were cut back, 8 bases at V and 1 base at J, with 17 bases in the middle. CDR1 is MNHEY, CDR2 SMNVEV, per germline (reference sequence). This CDR3 has 15 amino acids. The CDR3 here is CASARRGTSQETQYF. The CDR3 DNA is TGTGCCAGCGCAAGACGGGGCACATCCCAAGAGACCCAGTACTTC.

This clonotype was counted at least ten times. The chain links TRBV27 to TRBJ1-1; 10 positions agree with TRBD1. CDR1 MNHEY and CDR2 SMNVEV come from the germline V gene (reference sequence). Unmatched junction bases numbered 5, after V lost 4 bases and J lost 6 bases. This CDR3 region has 14 residues. CDR3 in amino acids: CASSSRDRGPEAFF. CDR3 bases: TGTGCCAGCAGTTCCCGGGACAGGGGCCCTGAAGCTTTCTTT.

This clonotype was found many times. This chain links TRBV28 with TRBJ2-7, with D perhaps TRBD1 (5 bases). Germline assignment: CDR1 MDHEN and CDR2 SYDVKM. The CDR3 length is 12 residues. The V end was cut by 6 bases, the J end by 9 bases, with 15 bases between. The CDR3 is CASSDSWIRQYF. The CDR3 DNA follows: TGTGCCAGCAGCGACAGTTGGATCCGGCAGTACTTC.

The rearrangement joins TRBV30 to TRBJ1-5; maybe TRBD1 (5 bases). Trimming took off 0 bases at V and 7 bases at J, with 10 bases between the two ends. This CDR3 has 13 residues. Germline V gives CDR1 GTSNPN, CDR2 SVGIG (reference sequence). This chain's CDR3 is CAWSVQAGQPQHF. CDR3 DNA sequence: TGTGCCTGGAGTGTACAGGCAGGCCAGCCCCAGCATTTT.

This clonotype has at least ten counts. The chain recombines TRBV30 with TRBJ1-3, with D tentatively TRBD1 (6 bases). From germline, CDR1 is GTSNPN and CDR2 SVGIG (reference sequence). This CDR3 has 14 amino acids. The V end was cut by 3 bases, the J end by 4 bases, with 13 bases between. CDR3: CAWSAGQPGNTIYF. CDR3 nucleotides: TGTGCCTGGAGCGCCGGACAGCCGGGAAACACCATATATTTT.

The CDR3 DNA follows: TGTGCCAGCAGTTACTCGGACAGTATGGCGACGGACACTGAAGCTTTCTTT. Amino acids: CASSYSDSMATDTEAFF. The chain employs TRBV6-2 or TRBV6-3 and TRBJ1-1, with D possibly matching TRBD1 (6 bases). The CDR3 runs to 17 residues. CDR1 and CDR2 (germline): MNHEY, SVGEGT. V shed 0 bases and J shed 3 bases, with 17 bases lying between them.

This clonotype was counted ten times or more. The chain recombines TRBV5-1 with TRBJ2-2; D remains ambiguous. Trimming stripped 1 base from V and 4 bases from J, with 26 bases between. The germline gives CDR1 SGHRS, CDR2 YFSETQ. This CDR3 region has 20 residues. The CDR3 is CASSLLALVPSPKSTGELFF. The CDR3 DNA follows: TGCGCCAGCAGCTTGTTGGCGCTAGTTCCGAGCCCTAAGAGCACCGGGGAGCTGTTTTTT. Variable domain in full (rest from reference TRBV5-1 and TRBJ2-2): KAGVTQTPRYLIKTRGQQVTLSCSPISGHRSVSWYQQTPGQGLQFLFEYFSETQRNKGNFPGRFSGRQFSNSRSEMNVSTLELGDSALYLCASSLLALVPSPKSTGELFFGEGSRLTVL.

The chain joins TRBV19 to TRBJ1-1, with a weak D call TRBD1 (5 bases). The V gene's germline CDR1 is LNHDA and CDR2 SQIVND (reference sequence). V was cut by 7 bases and J by 1 base, with 10 bases left in between. The CDR3 consists of 13 residues. In DNA, the CDR3 is TGTGCCAGTACCGGGACCTGGAACACTGAAGCTTTCTTT. This encodes CASTGTWNTEAFF.

This clonotype was seen ten or more times. This chain connects TRBV6-1 to TRBJ2-7; 9 positions match TRBD1. Germline assignment: CDR1 MNHNS and CDR2 SASEGT. The CDR3 has 15 residues. V trimming: 6 bases; J trimming: 5 bases; junction bases outside the gene matches: 11. For the CDR3, the DNA is TGTGCCAGCAGGGATTCCGGGACAGGGAACGACGAGCAGTACTTC. It specifies CASRDSGTGNDEQYF.

The chain is built from TRBV6-2 or TRBV6-3 and TRBJ2-7, with D perhaps matching TRBD2 (6 bases). CDR1 and CDR2 (germline): MNHEY, SVGEGT. The CDR3 consists of 16 residues. Between the trimmed V and J ends, which lost 2 bases and 0 bases, there was a span of 14 bases. The CDR3 region has the DNA TGTGCCAGCAGTTACGAAGCGGGTCACAACTCCTACGAGCAGTACTTC. Encoded protein: CASSYEAGHNSYEQYF.

Ten or more counts support this clonotype. The rearrangement uses TRBV4-1 and TRBJ2-5; TRBD1 matches 8 bases. The trim removed 1 base at V and 4 bases at J, leaving 11 bases unmatched. Germline V gene sequence: CDR1 MGHRA, CDR2 YSYEKL. The length of the CDR3 is 17 residues. CDR3 amino acids: CASSQVRRTGFGETQYF. The CDR3 coding sequence is TGCGCCAGCAGCCAAGTTCGCAGGACAGGGTTCGGAGAGACCCAGTACTTC.

This clonotype was seen only once. The chain recombines TRBV11-2 with TRBJ1-2; 8 bases are a match to TRBD1. The CDR3 sequence is 17 residues long. Losses at the gene ends were 2 bases for V and 3 bases for J; bases not matched to a gene: 11. From germline, CDR1 is SGHAT and CDR2 FQNNGV. This CDR3 is CASSLSFGVTGDYGYTF. The CDR3 nucleotides are TGTGCCAGCAGCTTATCATTCGGAGTGACAGGGGACTATGGCTACACCTTC.

There are many counts of this clonotype. This chain uses TRBV9 with TRBJ2-7; 10 bases agree with TRBD2. CDR1 and CDR2 (germline): SGDLS, YYNGEE. V was pared by 0 bases and J by 0 bases, with 3 bases of the junction left unmatched. This CDR3 region has 16 residues. CDR3 in DNA: TGTGCCAGCAGCGTAGGGTCTAGCGGGAGCTCCTACGAGCAGTACTTC. Residues: CASSVGSSGSSYEQYF.

This clonotype appeared many times. The rearrangement joins TRBV7-2 to TRBJ1-6, with D possibly TRBD1 on 5 matching bases. The CDR3 loop spans 14 amino acids. Trimming stripped 5 bases from V and 8 bases from J, with 13 bases between. Germline V gene sequence: CDR1 SGHTA, CDR2 FQGNSA. CDR3 in DNA: TGTGCCAGCAGCGGGCGCAGGGAGGATTCACCCCTCCACTTT. Protein product: CASSGRREDSPLHF.

The sample holds many counts of this clonotype. The chain carries TRBV28 and TRBJ1-1, with a weak D call TRBD1 (6 bases). Trimming took 3 bases from V and 0 from J, leaving 14 bases between them. Germline V gene lookup returns CDR1 MDHEN and CDR2 SYDVKM. The CDR3 runs to 16 residues. This CDR3 reads CASSLVGGAMNTEAFF. The CDR3 nucleotides are TGTGCCAGCAGTTTGGTGGGGGGCGCGATGAACACTGAAGCTTTCTTT.

This clonotype was recorded at least ten times. The rearrangement joins TRBV6-4 to TRBJ1-3; D remains unclear. V was cut by 5 bases and J by 6 bases, with 23 bases left in between. Per germline, CDR1 MRHNA and CDR2 SNTAGT. The CDR3 spans 17 residues. CDR3 DNA sequence: TGTGCCAGCAGTCCCCGGAGGTTGACCGGGCAGGCAAACACCATATATTTT. Its translation: CASSPRRLTGQANTIYF.

This clonotype was counted many times. The chain recombines TRBV6-1 with TRBJ2-2; D unresolved. The CDR3 has 15 amino acids. CDR1 and CDR2 (germline): MNHNS, SASEGT. With 6 bases removed from V and 3 bases from J, the gap between germline ends came to 14 bases. This CDR3 is CASRVIVGDTGELFF. CDR3 in DNA: TGTGCCAGCAGGGTGATTGTGGGCGACACCGGGGAGCTGTTTTTT.

In this sample, this clonotype turned up many times. V gene TRBV19 combines with J gene TRBJ2-5; 8 bases match TRBD2. Unmatched junction bases numbered 5, after V lost 3 bases and J lost 2 bases. This CDR3 spans 15 amino acids. From germline, CDR1 is LNHDA and CDR2 SQIVND (reference sequence). The CDR3 reads CASSIPTSGQETQYF. DNA of the CDR3: TGTGCCAGTAGTATCCCTACTAGCGGTCAAGAGACCCAGTACTTC.